Listed here is a single TCR beta chain. The sample originates from a study of blood T cell repertoires in COVID-19. Sequencing was performed with immunoSEQ multiplex PCR; in TCRdb, only in-frame clones are kept and a portion is missing. The table has roughly 78,000 clones, around four fifths seen once; the top ten hold 18%. CDR3 length: 16 amino acids. Germline-derived CDR1 and CDR2 are SGHTA and FQGNSA. With 2 bases clipped from V and 10 bases from J, the junction kept 15 bases outside the gene matches. Sequences were obtained from peripheral blood. The chain employs TRBV7-2 and TRBJ1-1, with 8 bases that match TRBD1. The sequence came from an elderly woman with acute or convalescent COVID-19. In DNA form, the CDR3 reads TGTGCCAGCAGCTTAAACACGGGACAGGTCGGTGGGAGAGCTTTCTTT. Protein: CASSLNTGQVGGRAFF. Together with reference TRBV7-2 and TRBJ1-1, the CDR3 gives the full variable domain: GAGVSQSPSNKVTEKGKDVELRCDPISGHTALYWYRQSLGQGLEFLIYFQGNSAPDKSGLPSDRFSAERTGGSVSTLTIQRTQQEDSAVYLCASSLNTGQVGGRAFFGQGTRLTVV.